Here is one TCR beta chain with its context. Profiled with immunoSEQ multiplex PCR; TCRdb holds only in-frame clones, not every one. Among hundreds of thousands of clones, roughly 87% were seen once, and the ten largest hold 0.75% to 0.9%. The data derive from a study of blood T cell repertoires in COVID-19. On the study more broadly: Whether acute or convalescent, the COVID-19 samples came from the United States, Italy and Spain.

CDR1 is MNHEY, CDR2 SVGAGI, per germline. The CDR3 covers 15 residues. Trimming cost V 6 bases and J 3 bases, with 18 bases left between them. The material sequenced was peripheral blood. The TCR was taken from a man aged 18 to 29 with COVID-19, enrolled during active disease. J is TRBJ2-7 and V is TRBV6-5; tentatively, D is TRBD1 (5 bases). The CDR3 DNA sequence: TGTGCCAGCAGCCCGAGACAGATAACCAACTACGAGCAGTACTTC. Protein product: CASSPRQITNYEQYF.